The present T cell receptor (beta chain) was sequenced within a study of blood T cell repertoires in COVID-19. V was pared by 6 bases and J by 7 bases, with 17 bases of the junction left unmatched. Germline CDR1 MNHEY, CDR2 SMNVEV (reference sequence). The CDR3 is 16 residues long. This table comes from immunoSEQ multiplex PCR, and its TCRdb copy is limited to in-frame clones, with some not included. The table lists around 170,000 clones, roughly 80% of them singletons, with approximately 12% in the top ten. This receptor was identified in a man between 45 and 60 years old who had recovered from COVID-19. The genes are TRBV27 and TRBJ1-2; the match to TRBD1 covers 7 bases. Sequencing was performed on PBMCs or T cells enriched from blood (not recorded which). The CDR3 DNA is TGTGCCAGCAGCAGTAGGACAGGAGACAAATATTTTGGCTACACCTTC. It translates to CASSSRTGDKYFGYTF.